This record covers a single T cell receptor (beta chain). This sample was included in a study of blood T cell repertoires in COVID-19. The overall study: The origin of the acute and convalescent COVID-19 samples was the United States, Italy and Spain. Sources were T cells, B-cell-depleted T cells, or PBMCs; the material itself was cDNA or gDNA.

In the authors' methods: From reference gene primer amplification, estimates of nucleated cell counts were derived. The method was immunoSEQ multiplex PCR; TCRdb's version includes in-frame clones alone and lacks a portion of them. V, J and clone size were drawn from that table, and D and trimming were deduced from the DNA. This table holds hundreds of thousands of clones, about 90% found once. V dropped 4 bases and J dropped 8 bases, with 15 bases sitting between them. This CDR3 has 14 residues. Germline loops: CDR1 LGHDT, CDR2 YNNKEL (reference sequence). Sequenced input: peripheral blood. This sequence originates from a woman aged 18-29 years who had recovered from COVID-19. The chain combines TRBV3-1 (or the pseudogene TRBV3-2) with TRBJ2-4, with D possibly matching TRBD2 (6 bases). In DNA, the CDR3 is TGTGCCAGCAGCCTAGGGACTCCAGCACACATTCAGTACTTC. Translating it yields CASSLGTPAHIQYF.